The clone carrying this T cell receptor beta chain was observed at least ten times. The antigen is undetermined. One entry per CDR3 protein results from TCRdb running MiXCR on the multiplex PCR reads. The table lists about 100,000 distinct CDR3 sequences, around 21% of them singletons. The data were taken from a study of breast tumors, draining lymph nodes, adjacent tissues. The lymph nodes were axillary draining lymph nodes from breast cancer patients. CDR3 length: 14 amino acids. Trimming left V 9 bases short and J 4 bases short, with 15 bases between. Germline V lookup: CDR1 KGHDR, CDR2 SFDVKD. General study findings and limits: That most tumor T cells come from lymph nodes remained unproven. Compared with lymph nodes, tumors were less diverse; compared with nontumor tissue, more. Compared with basal-like, luminal-like tumors shared significantly more repertoire with nontumor tissue.

Material for sequencing was axillary lymph node tissue. The chain joins TRBV24-1 to TRBJ2-1; D may match TRBD1 or TRBD2 (6 bases each). The clonotype was recovered from a female donor with breast cancer. Some clones in this sample may be carry-over from other donors' samples. CDR3: CATLGGLNYNEQFF. CDR3 DNA sequence: TGTGCCACCCTTGGGGGGCTAAATTACAATGAGCAGTTCTTC.